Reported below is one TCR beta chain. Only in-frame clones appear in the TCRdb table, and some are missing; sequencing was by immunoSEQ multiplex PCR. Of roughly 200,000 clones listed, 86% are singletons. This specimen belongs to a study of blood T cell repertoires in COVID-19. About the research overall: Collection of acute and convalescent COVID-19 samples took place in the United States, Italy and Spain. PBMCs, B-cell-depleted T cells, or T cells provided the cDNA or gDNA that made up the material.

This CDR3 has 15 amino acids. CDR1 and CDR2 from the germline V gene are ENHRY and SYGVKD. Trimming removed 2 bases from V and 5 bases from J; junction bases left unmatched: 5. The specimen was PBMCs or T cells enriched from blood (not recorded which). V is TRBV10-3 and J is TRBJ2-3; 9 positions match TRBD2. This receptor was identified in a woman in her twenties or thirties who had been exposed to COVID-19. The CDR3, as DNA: TGTGCCATCAGTGAGGCGGGGGGGACGCGAGATACGCAGTATTTT. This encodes CAISEAGGTRDTQYF.